This T cell receptor beta chain was profiled in a study of control samples from healthy donors and cancer patients. V gave up 3 bases and J gave up 6 bases, with 8 bases separating them. This CDR3 region has 12 residues. The V gene's germline CDR1 is LNHDA and CDR2 SQIVND (reference sequence). Clones were sequenced by immunoSEQ multiplex PCR, and TCRdb holds only the in-frame ones, with some missing. This table holds roughly 120,000 clones, under 95% found once. The sequence derives from a man aged 45-65 years with head and neck cancer. The sequenced sample consisted of PBMCs. The rearrangement joins TRBV19 to TRBJ1-2; no clear D. CDR3 protein: CASSISQNGYTF. CDR3 in DNA: TGTGCCAGTAGTATTTCCCAGAATGGCTACACCTTC.